The entry below describes one T cell receptor (beta chain). As yet, its antigen is unknown. CDR3 length: 15 residues. Germline CDR1 reads MGHRA; CDR2 reads YSYEKL. The V segment lost 4 bases and the J segment 3 bases; nucleotides outside the gene matches: 7. As defined, naive CD8 cells were CD45RO-negative and positively selected for CCR7, with terminally differentiated effector memory CD45RA+ cells excluded. This record comes from a study of shared clonotypes between healthy human individuals. On the study more broadly: Donor ages ranged 18 to 49 years: a couple of women, a few men. Study-level points and caveats: In having few donors, the study represented limited genetic and exposure-history diversity. Relative to memory subsets, naive subsets generally showed larger estimated richness.

Each cell subset's genomic DNA was divided evenly among several immunoSEQ plates. Libraries were prepared by immunoSEQ multiplex PCR; TCRdb keeps only in-frame clonotypes and omits some of them. Of about 580,000 clones in the sample, roughly 98% were seen once. The receptor comes from a man younger than 40 in good health. The chain uses TRBV4-1 and TRBJ1-2; 8 nucleotides match TRBD1. Material: naive CD8+ T cells sorted from blood. CDR3 coding DNA: TGCGCCAGCAGCCTCCAATCGACAGGGGACTATGGCTACACCTTC. It yields the protein CASSLQSTGDYGYTF.